Listed below are T cell receptor beta chains from one sample, sequenced in a study of T cell responses to AZD1222 COVID-19 vaccine. The table came from immunoSEQ multiplex PCR; TCRdb's copy has only in-frame clones and leaves some out. Found here are about 160,000 clones, 91% of them singletons; the top ten hold under 5%. Here the sequenced sample was peripheral blood, taken on day 0 of AZD1222 vaccination. These receptors all come from an adult in good health. Both conserved end residues are part of each CDR3. Fields, in order: J gene, clone size, V gene, D gene, CDR3 DNA, CDR3 protein. D genes are given only for firm matches. Not all rows give a size; the values are once, few, many and, for expanded clones, a class.

TRBJ1-5,.,TRBV7-2,.,TGTGCCAGCAGCTTATCCTTCCGGGCTTACAATCAGCCCCAGCATTTT,CASSLSFRAYNQPQHF
TRBJ2-1,.,TRBV11-2,TRBD2,TGTGCCAGCAGCTTAGCCCTGGGGCTAGCGGGAGGATTCCATGAGCAGTTCTTC,CASSLALGLAGGFHEQFF
TRBJ1-1,.,TRBV19,.,TGTGCCAGTAGTCCCCGGGGGCAGAACACTGAAGCTTTCTTT,CASSPRGQNTEAFF
TRBJ1-1,.,TRBV5-1,.,TGCGCCAGCAGAGTTATTATGAACACTGAAGCTTTCTTT,CASRVIMNTEAFF
TRBJ1-5,.,TRBV18,.,TGTGCCAGCCAGGACAGCATCGATCAGCCCCAGCATTTT,CASQDSIDQPQHF
TRBJ1-6,once,TRBV28,.,TGTGCCAGCAGTTTAAGGATGGGGAGCTCCTATAATTCACCCCTCCACTTT,CASSLRMGSSYNSPLHF
TRBJ1-1,once,TRBV19,.,TGTGCCAGTAGGCCGGTCGGGACCGAAAGGGCTTTCTTT,CASRPVGTERAFF
TRBJ2-1,.,TRBV2,TRBD2,TGTGCCAGCAGTGAAGTGAGCGGGAGGAATCATGAGCAGTTCTTC,CASSEVSGRNHEQFF
TRBJ2-1,.,TRBV5-1,.,TGCGCCAGCAGCTCGGGGAACGTGCAGACGTCCTACAATGAGCAGTTCTTC,CASSSGNVQTSYNEQFF
TRBJ1-5,.,TRBV6-2/TRBV6-3,.,TGTGCCAGCAGTTATTATGTACTGGATGGCAATCAGCCCCAGCATTTT,CASSYYVLDGNQPQHF
TRBJ1-3,once,TRBV3-1/TRBV3-2,.,TGTGCCAGCAGCCAAGAGGCTCTGGGAGGAAACACCATATATTTT,CASSQEALGGNTIYF
TRBJ2-5,.,TRBV27,.,TGTGCCAGCAGTCCCACCCAGAGGCCGGAGACCCAGTACTTC,CASSPTQRPETQYF
TRBJ2-4,.,TRBV19,.,TGTGCCAGTAGTATCTCCGGGACCGGCAAAAACATTCAGTACTTC,CASSISGTGKNIQYF
TRBJ2-7,.,TRBV5-5,TRBD1,TGTGCCAGCAGCTTGGTAGACAGGGGCATAGACGAGCAGTACTTC,CASSLVDRGIDEQYF
TRBJ1-3,few,TRBV5-1,.,TGCGCCAGCAGCTTGGGTCCAGAGGTAAACACCATATATTTT,CASSLGPEVNTIYF
TRBJ1-1,.,TRBV7-2,.,TGTGCCAGCAGCCCTAAGCTGGGGGGTGAAGCTTTCTTT,CASSPKLGGEAFF
TRBJ2-7,.,TRBV6-5,TRBD1,TGTGCCAGCGGATATGCGTACAGGGGAAGCGAGCAGTACTTC,CASGYAYRGSEQYF
TRBJ2-2,.,TRBV29-1,TRBD2,TGCAGCGTTGATGCGGGAGGATACACCGGGGAGCTGTTTTTT,CSVDAGGYTGELFF
TRBJ2-1,.,TRBV24-1,TRBD2,TGTGCCACCAGTGATCAATCTGCGGGGCTAGCGGGATTAAAGCAGTTCTTC,CATSDQSAGLAGLKQFF
TRBJ2-6,.,TRBV24-1,.,TGTGCCACCAGTAAGGATGCTGGGGCCAACGTCCTGACTTTC,CATSKDAGANVLTF
TRBJ1-1,.,TRBV5-5,.,TGTGCCAGCAGCCTACACCAGGGGAACACTGAAGCTTTCTTT,CASSLHQGNTEAFF
TRBJ1-5,.,TRBV5-5,.,TGTGCCAGCAGCTATAGGGGGGAGGAGAATCAGCCCCAGCATTTT,CASSYRGEENQPQHF
TRBJ2-1,.,TRBV6-2/TRBV6-3,.,TGTGCCAGCAGTTACTCGTATGGGACCAACTACAATGAGCAGTTCTTC,CASSYSYGTNYNEQFF
TRBJ2-7,few,TRBV6-5,.,TGTGCCAGCAGCCTGAAAGCGGCCTACGAGCAGTACTTC,CASSLKAAYEQYF
TRBJ1-5,once,TRBV24-1,TRBD1,TGTGCCACCAGTGATGTCCCAGGGGGCGCCGGAGGCAATCAGCCCCAGCATTTT,CATSDVPGGAGGNQPQHF
TRBJ1-1,.,TRBV30,.,TGTGCCTGGATGCGGAACACTGAAGCTTTCTTT,CAWMRNTEAFF
TRBJ2-5,.,TRBV6-5,TRBD2,TGTGCCAGCCTAGGAGCGGGAGGGCACCAAGAGACCCAGTACTTC,CASLGAGGHQETQYF
TRBJ1-4,.,TRBV18,.,TGTGCCAGCTCCAGGGCTCTCGCTGCAACTAATGAAAAACTGTTTTTT,CASSRALAATNEKLFF
TRBJ1-5,.,TRBV18,.,TGTGCCAGCTCACCACCGGGGGAATTATATCAGCCCCAGCATTTT,CASSPPGELYQPQHF
TRBJ2-7,once,TRBV7-9,TRBD2,TGTGCCAGCAGCGGGACTAGCGGAAACTACGAGCAGTACTTC,CASSGTSGNYEQYF
TRBJ1-2,once,TRBV6-1,.,TGTGCCAGCAGTGAAGCATCCGGGAGGGGAGCCTATGGCTACACCTTC,CASSEASGRGAYGYTF
TRBJ2-1,.,TRBV3-1/TRBV3-2,.,TGTGCCAGCAGCCCTGGGGCAGGGCTCAATGAGCAGTTCTTC,CASSPGAGLNEQFF
TRBJ2-1,.,TRBV6-4,TRBD2,TGTGCCAGCAGTGACTCAAGGACTAGCGGGAAGTATGAGCAGTTCTTC,CASSDSRTSGKYEQFF
TRBJ2-2,.,TRBV28,TRBD2,TGTGCCAGCAGCCTCAGCGGGAGGTTGGACACCGGGGAGCTGTTTTTT,CASSLSGRLDTGELFF
TRBJ1-3,few,TRBV18,.,TGTGCCAGCTCACCACCGGGAGCAAACACCATATATTTT,CASSPPGANTIYF
TRBJ1-5,.,TRBV19,.,TGTGCCAGTAGTATAGGCGGATGGTGGAATCAGCCCCAGCATTTT,CASSIGGWWNQPQHF
TRBJ2-1,.,TRBV4-1,.,TGCGCCAGCAGCCAAGTCGAACCTAATGAGCAGTTCTTC,CASSQVEPNEQFF
TRBJ1-4,.,TRBV6-6,.,TGTGCCAGCACCTTACTTGCAGGGCATGAAAAACTGTTTTTT,CASTLLAGHEKLFF
TRBJ2-7,.,TRBV6-5,.,TGTGCCAGCAGTTCTTCCTCGAACGGGAGGCAGTACTTC,CASSSSSNGRQYF
TRBJ2-7,.,TRBV5-1,TRBD1,TGCGCCAGCAGCCCAGGACAGGGGGTCTACGAGCAGTACTTC,CASSPGQGVYEQYF
TRBJ1-5,.,TRBV28,TRBD1,TGTGCCAGCAGTTTAGACAGGGGGGATCAGCCCCAGCATTTT,CASSLDRGDQPQHF
TRBJ2-2,.,TRBV7-9,TRBD1,TGTGCCAGCAGCCGACCGGGACAGAGGAACACCGGGGAGCTGTTTTTT,CASSRPGQRNTGELFF
TRBJ2-1,.,TRBV28,.,TGTGCCAGCGGATCAGTGGGCAGCTCCTACAATGAGCAGTTCTTC,CASGSVGSSYNEQFF
TRBJ2-1,.,TRBV6-6,TRBD2,TGTGCCAGCAGCGCGGCGTCTCGGACTAGCGCGTTCAGCTCCTACAATGAGCAGTTCTTC,CASSAASRTSAFSSYNEQFF
TRBJ2-2,.,TRBV9,.,TGTGCCAGCAGCCCCCAGGTCAGCCCCAACACCGGGGAGCTGTTTTTT,CASSPQVSPNTGELFF
TRBJ1-2,.,TRBV28,.,TGTGCCAGCAGTTCCCGCCACGACGGCCTATATGGCTACACCTTC,CASSSRHDGLYGYTF
TRBJ2-5,.,TRBV5-5,TRBD2,TGTGCCAGCAGCTTGGCCAGGCTAGCGGGAGAAGAGACCCAGTACTTC,CASSLARLAGEETQYF
TRBJ2-2,few,TRBV24-1,TRBD2,TGTGCCACCACTAGCGGGAACACCGGGGAGCTGTTTTTT,CATTSGNTGELFF
TRBJ2-6,.,TRBV28,.,TGTGCCAGCTCCCCCAGCCGGTCTTGGGCCAACGTCCTGACTTTC,CASSPSRSWANVLTF
TRBJ2-2,.,TRBV24-1,.,TGTGCCACCAGTGATACCACAGGGTTGAACACCGGGGAGCTGTTTTTT,CATSDTTGLNTGELFF
TRBJ2-1,.,TRBV5-4,TRBD2,TGTGCCAGCAACTCGCGGGAGGGCCCCTACAATGAGCAGTTCTTC,CASNSREGPYNEQFF
TRBJ2-7,once,TRBV5-8,.,TGTGCCAGCAGCTTTAATGGATTCGACTACGAGCAGTACTTC,CASSFNGFDYEQYF
TRBJ2-7,.,TRBV9,.,TGTGCCAGCAGCGTAGGGGATTCTACCCACGAGCAGTACTTC,CASSVGDSTHEQYF
TRBJ2-5,.,TRBV28,TRBD2,TGTGCCAGCAGGGCTAGCGGGAGTAGAAAAGAGACCCAGTACTTC,CASRASGSRKETQYF
TRBJ1-4,.,TRBV27,.,TGTGCCAGCAGTTTTGGCGTTCCCAACGAAAAACTGTTTTTT,CASSFGVPNEKLFF
TRBJ2-1,.,TRBV9,TRBD1,TGTGCCAGCAGCGGGGGACAGTCAAGCTCCTACAATGAGCAGTTCTTC,CASSGGQSSSYNEQFF
TRBJ2-3,.,TRBV27,.,TGTGCCAGCAGTTTCGTCGACTCACTCACGAGCACAGATACGCAGTATTTT,CASSFVDSLTSTDTQYF
TRBJ1-2,.,TRBV28,.,TGTGCCAGCGCCCCACTCGGGCGGGACGGGGCCCTCTATGGCTACACCTTC,CASAPLGRDGALYGYTF
TRBJ2-7,.,TRBV10-3,.,TGTGCGGTGGGACGTACGACCTACGAGCAGTACTTC,CAVGRTTYEQYF
TRBJ2-3,few,TRBV21-1,.,TGTGCCAGCAGCCAAGAGGGGACAGGGGGCTGGGTCCTGGAAGATACGCAGTATTTT,CASSQEGTGGWVLEDTQYF